This entry describes one T cell receptor (beta chain). Its matching antigen is unknown. The protocol was immunoSEQ multiplex PCR, while the TCRdb copy is restricted to in-frame clones and leaves out a portion. The top ten hold roughly 23% of the sample, which has 110,000 or so clones, around 68% seen once. This sample was taken from a study of shared clonotypes between healthy human individuals. Study results and limitations: What rarefaction showed was incomplete sorted-subset sequencing despite large depth. The study drew on few donors, limiting represented genetic and exposure-history diversity.

CDR3 size: 14 residues. Between the trimmed V and J ends, which lost 1 base and 6 bases, there was a span of 10 bases. Germline V CDR1 and CDR2: MNHEY, SMNVEV (reference sequence). Each of the donors was a healthy adult who was HIV-negative and had not had a recent acute infection or vaccination. CD45RO+ cells plus CCR7-negative CD45RA+ TemRA cells formed CD8 memory. J is TRBJ2-1 and V is TRBV27; D tentatively reads TRBD1 or TRBD2 (5 bases each). This sequence was found in a woman younger than 45 in good health. Sample: memory CD8+ T cells sorted from blood. Subset defined: CD45RO+ cells pooled with CCR7-negative TemRA cells. The CDR3 DNA reads as TGTGCCAGCAGTTTATACGGGACCCGCAATGAGCAGTTCTTC. Protein product: CASSLYGTRNEQFF.